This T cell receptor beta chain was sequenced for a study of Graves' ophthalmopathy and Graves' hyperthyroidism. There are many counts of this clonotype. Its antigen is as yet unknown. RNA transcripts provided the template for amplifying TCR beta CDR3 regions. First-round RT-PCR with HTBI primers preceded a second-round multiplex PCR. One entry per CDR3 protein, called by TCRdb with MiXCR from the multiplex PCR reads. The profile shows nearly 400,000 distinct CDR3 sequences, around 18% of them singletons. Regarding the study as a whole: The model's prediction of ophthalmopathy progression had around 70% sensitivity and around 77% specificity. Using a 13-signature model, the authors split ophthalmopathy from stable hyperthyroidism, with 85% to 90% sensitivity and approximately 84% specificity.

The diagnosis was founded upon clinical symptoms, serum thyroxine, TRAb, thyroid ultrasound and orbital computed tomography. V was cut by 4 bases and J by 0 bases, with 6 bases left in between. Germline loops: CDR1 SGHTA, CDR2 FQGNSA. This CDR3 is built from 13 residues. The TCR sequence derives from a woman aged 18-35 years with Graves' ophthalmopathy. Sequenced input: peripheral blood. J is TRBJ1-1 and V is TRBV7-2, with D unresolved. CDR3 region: CASSSIMNTEAFF. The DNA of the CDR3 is TGTGCCAGCAGCTCCATCATGAACACTGAAGCTTTCTTT. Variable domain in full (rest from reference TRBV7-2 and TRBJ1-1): GAGVSQSPSNKVTEKGKDVELRCDPISGHTALYWYRQSLGQGLEFLIYFQGNSAPDKSGLPSDRFSAERTGGSVSTLTIQRTQQEDSAVYLCASSSIMNTEAFFGQGTRLTVV.